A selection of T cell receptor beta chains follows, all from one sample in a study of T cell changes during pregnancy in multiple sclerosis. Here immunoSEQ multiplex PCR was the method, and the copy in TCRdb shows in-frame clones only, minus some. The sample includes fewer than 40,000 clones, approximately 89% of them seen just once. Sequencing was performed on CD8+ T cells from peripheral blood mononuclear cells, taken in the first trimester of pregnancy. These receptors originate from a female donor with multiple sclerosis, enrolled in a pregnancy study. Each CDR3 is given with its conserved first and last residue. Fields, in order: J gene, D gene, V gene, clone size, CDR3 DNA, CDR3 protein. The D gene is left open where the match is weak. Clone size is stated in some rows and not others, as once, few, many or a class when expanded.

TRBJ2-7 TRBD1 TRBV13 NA TGTGCCAGCGCGTTCCCGGGACAGCCCTACGAGCAGTACTTC CASAFPGQPYEQYF
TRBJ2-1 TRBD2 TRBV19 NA TGTGCCAGTAGTATAGGGGCTGGCGGGAGACGGAATGAGCAGTTCTTC CASSIGAGGRRNEQFF
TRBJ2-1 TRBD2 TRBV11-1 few TGTGCCAGCGCAGGCCCATACCTAGCGGGATCTAAGGATGAGCAGTTCTTC CASAGPYLAGSKDEQFF
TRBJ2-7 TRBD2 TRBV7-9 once TGTGCCAGCAGCCGGGAGGGAAACTCCTACGAGCAGTACTTC CASSREGNSYEQYF
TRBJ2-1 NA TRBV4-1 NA TGCGCCAGCAGGCCTAGGACTGACTACAATGAGCAGTTCTTC CASRPRTDYNEQFF
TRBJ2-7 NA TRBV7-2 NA TGTGCCAGCAGCTTAGCGGGGCCTCTAGGGGAGCAGTACTTC CASSLAGPLGEQYF
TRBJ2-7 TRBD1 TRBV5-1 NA TGCGCCAGCACGGGACAGGACACCTACGAGCAGTACTTC CASTGQDTYEQYF
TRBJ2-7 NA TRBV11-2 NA TGTGCCAGCAGCTTAACCGGGACTTCTTACGAGCAGTACTTC CASSLTGTSYEQYF
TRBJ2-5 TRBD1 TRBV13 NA TGTGCCAGCAGCTTAGACCGGGACAGAGAAGAGACCCAGTACTTC CASSLDRDREETQYF
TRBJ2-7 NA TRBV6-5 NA TGTGCCAGCAGTCCACAGAGAGGAGGGTACGAGCAGTACTTC CASSPQRGGYEQYF
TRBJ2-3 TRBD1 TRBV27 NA TGTGCCAGCAGTTTTTCCGGGACAGCACCAGATACGCAGTATTTT CASSFSGTAPDTQYF
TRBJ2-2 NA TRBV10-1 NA TGCGCCAGCGGCGCTGGGCAGAACACCGGGGAGCTGTTTTTT CASGAGQNTGELFF
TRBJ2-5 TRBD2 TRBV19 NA TGTGCCAGTAGTATGAGGCGGGAGGGCCAAGAGACCCAGTACTTC CASSMRREGQETQYF
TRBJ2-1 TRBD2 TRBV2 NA TGTGCCAGCAGACGTCCCGGGACTAGTCGCAATGAGCAGTTCTTC CASRRPGTSRNEQFF
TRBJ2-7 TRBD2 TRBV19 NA TGTGCCAGTAGTATTGGCGGGAGCGGGTACGAGCAGTACTTC CASSIGGSGYEQYF
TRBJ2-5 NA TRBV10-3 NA TGTGCCATCAGTGAGGGACAGTCTGGGGAGACCCAGTACTTC CAISEGQSGETQYF
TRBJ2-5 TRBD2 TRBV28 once TGTGCCAGCAGTCTTCCGCACCTAGCGGGAGTAGAAGAGACCCAGTACTTC CASSLPHLAGVEETQYF
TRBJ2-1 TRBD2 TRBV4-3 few TGCGCCAGCAGCCAGGAAGGACTAGCGGGAGGGCCTCATGAGCAGTTCTTC CASSQEGLAGGPHEQFF
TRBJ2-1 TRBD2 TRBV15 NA TGTGCCACCAGCAGAGGGGGACTAGCGGGAGATGAGCAGTTCTTC CATSRGGLAGDEQFF
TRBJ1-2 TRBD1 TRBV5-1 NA TGCGCCAGCAGCCCGAGGACAGGGGGCTTAGCTAACTATGGCTACACCTTC CASSPRTGGLANYGYTF
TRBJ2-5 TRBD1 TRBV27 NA TGTGCCAGCAGTTTAGAACAGGGGGCGGAGGAGACCCAGTACTTC CASSLEQGAEETQYF
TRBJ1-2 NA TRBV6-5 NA TGTGCCAGCAGTGACAGCCGCGGCTACACCTTC CASSDSRGYTF
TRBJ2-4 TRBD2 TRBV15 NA TGTGCCACCACCCTCCGGGGGGGAAAGGGGCTAGCCAAAAACATTCAGTACTTC CATTLRGGKGLAKNIQYF
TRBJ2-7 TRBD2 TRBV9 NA TGTGCCAGCAGCGTAGGGGTAGCGGGAGGGTACGAGCAGTACTTC CASSVGVAGGYEQYF
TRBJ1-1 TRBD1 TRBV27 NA TGTGCCAGCAGTTTAAACAGGGGACTGAACACTGAAGCTTTCTTT CASSLNRGLNTEAFF
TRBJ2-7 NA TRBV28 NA TGTGCCAGCACCCTGGGACACCTTGGATACGAGCAGTACTTC CASTLGHLGYEQYF
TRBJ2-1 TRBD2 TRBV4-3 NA TGCGCCAGCAGCCTTCGGACTAGCGGGGCCTACAATGAGCAGTTCTTC CASSLRTSGAYNEQFF
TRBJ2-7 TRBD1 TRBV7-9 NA TGTGCCAGCAGCCGGGACAGCTCCTACGAGCAGTACTTC CASSRDSSYEQYF